A selection of T cell receptor beta chains follows, all from one sample in a study of post-analysis software for immune sequencing data. TCRdb processed the PCR reads anew with MiXCR; each CDR3 protein has one entry. The sample has approximately 690,000 distinct CDR3 sequences, roughly three fifths seen once; the top ten hold around 10%. Sequencing was done on a sample of blood. The receptors originated from a girl aged 2 to 10 with multiple sclerosis. The CDR3 runs from the conserved cysteine through the conserved F or W. The D gene is left open where the match is weak. Clone size is given for some rows only: seen once, a few or many times, or a class if the clone is expanded.

CDR3 protein: CASRPGHGTAGANVLTF
CDR3 DNA: TGTGCCAGCAGGCCGGGACATGGGACGGCTGGGGCCAACGTCCTGACTTTC
J gene: TRBJ2-6
V gene: TRBV6-1
D gene: NA
clone size: NA

CDR3 protein: CASRNSGTSYTDTQYF
CDR3 DNA: TGTGCCAGCAGGAACTCCGGGACTTCATACACAGATACGCAGTATTTT
J gene: TRBJ2-3
V gene: TRBV7-2
D gene: NA
clone size: NA

CDR3 protein: CASSLSWRSDTQYF
CDR3 DNA: TGTGCCAGCAGTTTATCGTGGCGCTCAGATACGCAGTATTTT
J gene: TRBJ2-3
V gene: TRBV27
D gene: NA
clone size: NA

CDR3 protein: CASRDRYYSNQPQHF
CDR3 DNA: TGTGCCAGCAGAGACAGGTATTATAGCAATCAGCCCCAGCATTTT
J gene: TRBJ1-5
V gene: TRBV6-1
D gene: NA
clone size: NA

CDR3 protein: CASFRGGFEAFF
CDR3 DNA: TGTGCCAGCTTCCGGGGCGGCTTCGAAGCTTTCTTT
J gene: TRBJ1-1
V gene: TRBV6-5
D gene: NA
clone size: NA

CDR3 protein: CASSQELGETQYF
CDR3 DNA: TGTGCCAGCAGCCAAGAACTAGGGGAGACCCAGTACTTC
J gene: TRBJ2-5
V gene: TRBV4-2
D gene: NA
clone size: few

CDR3 protein: CSVGLAEERYF
CDR3 DNA: TGCAGCGTGGGCCTAGCCGAAGAAAGGTACTTC
J gene: TRBJ2-5
V gene: TRBV29-1
D gene: NA
clone size: NA

CDR3 protein: CSARPLGNEQFF
CDR3 DNA: TGCAGTGCTAGGCCGTTGGGCAATGAGCAGTTCTTC
J gene: TRBJ2-1
V gene: TRBV20-1
D gene: NA
clone size: few

CDR3 protein: CASSEEEELFF
CDR3 DNA: TGTGCCAGCAGTGAAGAGGAGGAGCTGTTTTTT
J gene: TRBJ2-2
V gene: TRBV25-1
D gene: NA
clone size: NA

CDR3 protein: CSARDGLAGYNEQFF
CDR3 DNA: TGCAGTGCTAGAGACGGACTAGCGGGATACAATGAGCAGTTCTTC
J gene: TRBJ2-1
V gene: TRBV20-1
D gene: TRBD2
clone size: NA

CDR3 protein: CSAAKGEASYEQYF
CDR3 DNA: TGCAGTGCGGCCAAAGGGGAGGCTTCCTACGAGCAGTACTTC
J gene: TRBJ2-7
V gene: TRBV20-1
D gene: NA
clone size: NA

CDR3 protein: CASSPPQGLEGTEAFF
CDR3 DNA: TGTGCCAGCAGCCCCCCGCAGGGGCTGGAGGGCACTGAAGCTTTCTTT
J gene: TRBJ1-1
V gene: TRBV7-9
D gene: NA
clone size: few

CDR3 protein: CASSVGGSSYEQYF
CDR3 DNA: TGTGCCAGCAGCGTAGGGGGTAGCTCCTACGAGCAGTACTTC
J gene: TRBJ2-7
V gene: TRBV9
D gene: NA
clone size: few

CDR3 protein: CASRKIYRTRVYNEQFF
CDR3 DNA: TGTGCCAGCAGGAAGATATACCGGACTAGAGTCTACAATGAGCAGTTCTTC
J gene: TRBJ2-1
V gene: TRBV3-1
D gene: TRBD2
clone size: few

CDR3 protein: CSAEGQQGHTEAFF
CDR3 DNA: TGCAGCGCCGAAGGACAGCAGGGGCACACTGAAGCTTTCTTT
J gene: TRBJ1-1
V gene: TRBV29-1
D gene: NA
clone size: NA

CDR3 protein: CSVVDGTRSYEQYF
CDR3 DNA: TGCAGCGTTGTAGACGGGACGCGGTCCTACGAGCAGTACTTC
J gene: TRBJ2-7
V gene: TRBV29-1
D gene: NA
clone size: few

CDR3 protein: CASSQGESTEAFF
CDR3 DNA: TGCGCCAGCAGCCAGGGGGAGAGCACTGAAGCTTTCTTT
J gene: TRBJ1-1
V gene: TRBV4-3
D gene: NA
clone size: NA

CDR3 protein: CASSLGPRTGSNNEQFF
CDR3 DNA: TGTGCCAGCAGCTTAGGGCCAAGGACAGGGAGCAACAATGAGCAGTTCTTC
J gene: TRBJ2-1
V gene: TRBV7-3
D gene: TRBD1
clone size: few

CDR3 protein: CASSYLEDSYGYTF
CDR3 DNA: TGTGCCAGCAGCTATTTAGAGGACAGCTATGGCTACACCTTC
J gene: TRBJ1-2
V gene: TRBV11-2
D gene: NA
clone size: NA

CDR3 protein: CASSLGAGRTDTQYF
CDR3 DNA: TGTGCCAGCAGTTTAGGAGCGGGCCGAACAGATACGCAGTATTTT
J gene: TRBJ2-3
V gene: TRBV28
D gene: NA
clone size: NA

CDR3 protein: CASSLGGTPYEQYF
CDR3 DNA: TGCGCCAGCAGCTTGGGGGGTACCCCCTACGAGCAGTACTTC
J gene: TRBJ2-7
V gene: TRBV5-1
D gene: NA
clone size: NA

CDR3 protein: CAIRGQGAVENEQFF
CDR3 DNA: TGTGCCATCAGGGGACAGGGGGCGGTCGAAAATGAGCAGTTCTTC
J gene: TRBJ2-1
V gene: TRBV10-3
D gene: TRBD1
clone size: NA

CDR3 protein: CASRDGGYNQPQHF
CDR3 DNA: TGTGCCAGCCGGGACGGGGGGTACAATCAGCCCCAGCATTTT
J gene: TRBJ1-5
V gene: TRBV6-6
D gene: NA
clone size: many

CDR3 protein: CASSFRATNEKRFF
CDR3 DNA: TGTGCCAGCAGTTTTCGGGCAACTAATGAAAAACGGTTTTTT
J gene: TRBJ1-4
V gene: TRBV12-3/TRBV12-4
D gene: NA
clone size: NA

CDR3 protein: CASSVPGLVGDTQYF
CDR3 DNA: TGTGCCAGCAGTGTCCCGGGACTAGTCGGAGATACGCAGTATTTT
J gene: TRBJ2-3
V gene: TRBV6-6
D gene: TRBD2
clone size: NA

CDR3 protein: CSVTQDTEAFF
CDR3 DNA: TGCAGCGTGACACAGGACACTGAAGCTTTCTTT
J gene: TRBJ1-1
V gene: TRBV29-1
D gene: NA
clone size: NA

CDR3 protein: CASSEMGPRYNEQFF
CDR3 DNA: TGTGCCAGCAGTGAAATGGGCCCTCGTTACAATGAGCAGTTCTTC
J gene: TRBJ2-1
V gene: TRBV6-1
D gene: NA
clone size: NA

CDR3 protein: CASTPRQQETQYF
CDR3 DNA: TGTGCCAGCACCCCGAGACAGCAAGAGACCCAGTACTTC
J gene: TRBJ2-5
V gene: TRBV7-2
D gene: NA
clone size: few

CDR3 protein: CSARVAGKETQYF
CDR3 DNA: TGCAGTGCTAGAGTGGCGGGGAAAGAGACCCAGTACTTC
J gene: TRBJ2-5
V gene: TRBV20-1
D gene: NA
clone size: NA

CDR3 protein: CSAPIGPDFNTQYF
CDR3 DNA: TGCAGTGCCCCTATCGGACCAGACTTCAATACGCAGTATTTT
J gene: TRBJ2-3
V gene: TRBV20-1
D gene: NA
clone size: NA

CDR3 protein: CASGLVRDRHKNGYTF
CDR3 DNA: TGTGCTAGTGGTTTGGTACGAGACAGGCACAAGAATGGCTACACCTTC
J gene: TRBJ1-2
V gene: TRBV12-5
D gene: NA
clone size: NA

CDR3 protein: CAISEAGGDYNEQFF
CDR3 DNA: TGTGCCATCAGTGAGGCGGGAGGAGACTACAATGAGCAGTTCTTC
J gene: TRBJ2-1
V gene: TRBV10-3
D gene: TRBD2
clone size: NA

CDR3 protein: CSALYGNNEQFF
CDR3 DNA: TGCAGTGCCCTCTACGGTAACAATGAGCAGTTCTTC
J gene: TRBJ2-1
V gene: TRBV20-1
D gene: NA
clone size: few

CDR3 protein: CASSLLGTGNNEQFF
CDR3 DNA: TGCGCCAGCAGCTTGTTAGGGACAGGGAACAATGAGCAGTTCTTC
J gene: TRBJ2-1
V gene: TRBV5-1
D gene: TRBD1
clone size: NA

CDR3 protein: CASCLGGKNGYTF
CDR3 DNA: TGTGCCAGCTGCCTTGGGGGTAAAAATGGCTACACCTTC
J gene: TRBJ1-2
V gene: TRBV12-3/TRBV12-4
D gene: NA
clone size: few

CDR3 protein: CASSLVPEPSTDTQYF
CDR3 DNA: TGTGCCAGCAGCCTTGTCCCGGAACCTAGCACAGATACGCAGTATTTT
J gene: TRBJ2-3
V gene: TRBV2
D gene: NA
clone size: few

CDR3 protein: CASSPIYSGDTQYF
CDR3 DNA: TGTGCCAGCAGTCCAATTTATTCCGGAGATACGCAGTATTTT
J gene: TRBJ2-3
V gene: TRBV28
D gene: NA
clone size: NA

CDR3 protein: CSVEGGNTDTQYF
CDR3 DNA: TGCAGCGTTGAAGGCGGCAACACAGATACGCAGTATTTT
J gene: TRBJ2-3
V gene: TRBV29-1
D gene: NA
clone size: few

CDR3 protein: CASSQDPWSQETQYF
CDR3 DNA: TGCGCCAGCAGCCAAGATCCCTGGAGCCAAGAGACCCAGTACTTC
J gene: TRBJ2-5
V gene: TRBV4-1
D gene: NA
clone size: NA

CDR3 protein: CASRESLSSYNEQFF
CDR3 DNA: TGTGCCAGCAGGGAATCGTTGAGCTCCTACAATGAGCAGTTCTTC
J gene: TRBJ2-1
V gene: TRBV2
D gene: NA
clone size: NA

CDR3 protein: CASSQRLAGRTDTQYF
CDR3 DNA: TGCGCCAGCAGCCAGAGACTAGCGGGACGCACAGATACGCAGTATTTT
J gene: TRBJ2-3
V gene: TRBV4-1
D gene: TRBD2
clone size: NA

CDR3 protein: CSARDGIAGAADTQYF
CDR3 DNA: TGCAGTGCTAGAGATGGAATAGCGGGAGCAGCAGATACGCAGTATTTT
J gene: TRBJ2-3
V gene: TRBV20-1
D gene: TRBD2
clone size: few

CDR3 protein: CASSEGGGSSYNEQFF
CDR3 DNA: TGTGCCAGCAGTGAAGGGGGCGGGAGCTCCTACAATGAGCAGTTCTTC
J gene: TRBJ2-1
V gene: TRBV2
D gene: TRBD2
clone size: NA

CDR3 protein: CASSLALTSGGALETQYF
CDR3 DNA: TGTGCCAGCAGCTTAGCGTTGACTAGCGGGGGGGCCCTGGAGACCCAGTACTTC
J gene: TRBJ2-5
V gene: TRBV7-2
D gene: TRBD2
clone size: NA

CDR3 protein: CSADPQGQWSYGYTF
CDR3 DNA: TGCAGCGCTGACCCACAGGGTCAATGGTCGTATGGCTACACCTTC
J gene: TRBJ1-2
V gene: TRBV29-1
D gene: NA
clone size: NA

CDR3 protein: CASSIRQGGQDTQYF
CDR3 DNA: TGTGCCAGCAGCATCCGACAGGGGGGTCAAGATACGCAGTATTTT
J gene: TRBJ2-3
V gene: TRBV7-8
D gene: TRBD1
clone size: once

CDR3 protein: CATRLAGAWGGGNEQFF
CDR3 DNA: TGTGCCACCCGACTAGCGGGAGCCTGGGGTGGTGGGAATGAGCAGTTCTTC
J gene: TRBJ2-1
V gene: TRBV10-3
D gene: TRBD2
clone size: few